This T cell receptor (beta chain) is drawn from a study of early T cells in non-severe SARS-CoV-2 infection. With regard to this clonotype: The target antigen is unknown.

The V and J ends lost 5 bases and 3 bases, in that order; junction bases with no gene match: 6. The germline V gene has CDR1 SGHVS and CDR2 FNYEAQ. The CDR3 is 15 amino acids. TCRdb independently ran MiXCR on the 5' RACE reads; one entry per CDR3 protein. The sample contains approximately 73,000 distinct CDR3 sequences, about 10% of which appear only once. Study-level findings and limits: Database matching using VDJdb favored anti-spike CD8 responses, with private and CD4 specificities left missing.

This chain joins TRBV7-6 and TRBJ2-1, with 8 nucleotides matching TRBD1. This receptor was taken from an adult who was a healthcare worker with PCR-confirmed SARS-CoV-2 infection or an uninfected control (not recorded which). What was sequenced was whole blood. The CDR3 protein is CASSRRQGNYNEQFF. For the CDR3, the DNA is TGTGCCAGCAGCCGTCGACAGGGGAACTACAATGAGCAGTTCTTC.